This T cell receptor beta chain was captured by sequencing in a study of cytomegalovirus exposure and HLA in healthy donors (dated by TCRdb to 2017 to 2019). Context from the whole study: An earlier analysis of roughly 570 of the donors reported approximately 260 Gb of sequence data and 95 million to 130 million unique TCR beta sequences obtained from about 170 million T cells. Roughly 320 gigabases of sequencing data and 70 million to 100 million unique TCR sequences made up an early release that covered 500 to 650 HLA-typed donors. The genetic ancestry cluster associated with self-reported Caucasian donors included 65% to 90% of the approximately 400 genotyped donors. The study aimed to test whether cataloging public T cell receptors could reveal signatures of past pathogen exposure. The study profiled the T cell repertoires of 500 to 800 subjects by immunosequencing and related them to cytomegalovirus serostatus. Along with the roughly 700-subject first cohort, a separate validation cohort of over 90 different subjects was used. The study combined high-throughput TCR immunosequencing, statistical association of individual TCRs with disease status, and machine learning to predict cytomegalovirus infection status. In a later analysis, previously published TCR beta repertoires from 550 to 700 donors were re-analyzed and high-resolution HLA genotyping was added so that TCR occurrence patterns could be studied. The later analysis used no new phenotypic data to find candidate immune exposures, relying instead on TCR beta sequences and their occurrence across donors. In an earlier analysis of a few hundred of the donors, high-throughput TCR beta sequencing was used to judge whether each TCR beta V gene segment behaved as functional or pseudogenic. Donor age, sex, ethnicity and CMV serostatus were collected together with the repertoire data. A later genetic analysis took genome-wide SNP genotypes for about 55% of the 666 donors and used that subset as a discovery cohort. All discovery cohort repertoires had been generated on a single sequencing platform. HLA typing covered class I and class II loci at four-digit resolution. The number of typed donors differed by locus: about 629-630 for A, B, C, DRB1 and DQB1; roughly 510 for DQA1; roughly 600 for DPA1; and approximately 450 for DPB1. About five DR-DQ haplotypes were handled as single units for association and clustering because linkage in the cohort was strong. On average, roughly 250,000 unique TCR beta nucleotide sequences were sequenced per donor among roughly 430 genotyped donors of the cohort, with approximately 18% of those sequences being non-productive. Results and caveats for the whole study, not just this receptor: In a later analysis, the rate of TCR association differed among HLA loci, with DRB1 alleles having the most associated TCRs and HLA-C alleles having the fewest. Correlated functional status among segregating V segments might be attributable to linkage disequilibrium, but an unknown experimental factor could not be ruled out. This cohort had only TCR beta chains sequenced, and the lack of alpha or paired-chain data limited which features could be detected. A cluster of highly shared sequence variants was judged likely to be a technical artifact of the sequencing pipeline. A further reported finding was that TCR beta sequences accurately predicted the HLA-A and HLA-B alleles for most subjects in the first cohort. The presence/absence analyses assumed that sequencing depth was roughly uniform across donors, and that assumption may not be true. When HLA alleles, especially DR and DQ, strongly co-occurred, attributing TCR associations to individual alleles was difficult. Because some donors lacked HLA typing at each locus, the association tests relied only on the typed subset. Because the 87-base-pair reads could not distinguish some IMGT-functional V segments, including TRBV6-2 and TRBV6-3, those segments were excluded. A few of the identified cytomegalovirus-associated TCR beta chains were confirmed in vitro to be specific for cytomegalovirus antigens. While some public TCRs were present in many individuals, most TCR sequences turned up only very rarely across donors. The only immune exposure information available for the cohort was CMV serostatus. Broadly in line with IMGT annotations, most TCR beta V segments showed up in productive rearrangements about 87% or about 30% of the time in an earlier analysis of around 600 of the donors. A later analysis found that HLA-associated TCR beta chains were more clonally expanded and had lower generation probabilities than equally common non-associated chains. It was suggested by the authors that the approach could potentially be generalized to other disease states and immunological phenotypes. An association between a missense DCLRE1C variant and V-gene and J-gene trimming of TCR beta chains was found in a later genetic analysis and replicated in an independent cohort. In both the original and validation cohorts, the classifier was reported to diagnose cytomegalovirus status with high specificity and sensitivity. The study listed 150 to 200 TCR beta chains as associated with cytomegalovirus. Because counts were too low, more than 15 rarely observed V segments, including chromosome 9 orphons, were left out of the earlier analysis of 587 of the donors. In a later analysis, most CMV-associated TCR beta chains were found to appear HLA-restricted, with HLA associations seemingly driven largely by CMV exposure. At a false discovery rate of 0.05, a later analysis linked 16,951 TCR beta sequences to specific HLA alleles. Compared with the roughly 670-donor mean, donors in an Asian-associated ancestry cluster had fewer N-insertions in productive TCRs, according to a later genetic analysis. According to a later analysis, parvovirus B19, influenza, CMV and Epstein-Barr virus appeared linked to several top co-occurrence clusters.

Library prep was done by the immunoSEQ multiplex PCR assay. A mixture of 60 forward primers for TCR Vbeta segments and 13 reverse primers for TCR Jbeta segments was used in the multiplex PCR. The CDR3 region of rearranged TCR beta genes was amplified from genomic DNA by a multiplex PCR assay. The amplified TCR beta libraries were sequenced on the Illumina HiSeq System as 87-base-pair reads. The study's processing was this. In a later analysis, about 80 million unique TCR beta chains were counted across the 500 to 850 repertoires, and approximately 11 million of these chains were shared by at least two donors. A nearest-neighbor algorithm error-corrected the raw reads and collapsed the reads into unique sequences, merging closely related sequences to remove PCR and sequencing errors. CDR3 sequences were aligned to IMGT reference sequences to assign V, D and J gene segments. For a sequence to be retained, a match of at least six nucleotides to both a V gene segment and a J gene segment was required. Rearrangements were classified as productive when the CDR3 lacked stop codons and remained in frame with V and J, and all other rearrangements were classified as non-productive. CDR3 was defined by IMGT convention, running from the second conserved V-encoded cysteine to the conserved J-encoded phenylalanine. Sequences without an unambiguous match to a single V gene segment were excluded from the earlier analysis of about 640 of the donors. In an earlier analysis of several hundred of the donors, a V segment was called functional when productive rearrangements were above 56.7%, and segregating when the standard deviation between donors exceeded 5%. A statistical classification framework was developed to diagnose cytomegalovirus status using the catalog of TCR beta chain sequences. V and J gene assignment, in a later analysis, came from comparing TCR nucleotide sequences with IMGT/GENE-DB human TR gene sequences. Using the TCRdist pipeline, a later analysis assigned CDR3 sequences along with most-parsimonious VDJ recombination scenarios. In a later analysis, every TCR beta chain was defined by the combination of its CDR3 amino acid sequence and its V-gene family, and reads without a unique V-gene family were dropped. A later analysis removed several hundred highly shared, low-generation-probability nucleotide sequences to deal with suspected cross-contamination and a sequencing artifact. In a later analysis, a clonal expansion index was calculated for each public chain from normalized within-repertoire ranks of inferred template counts. In a later analysis, generation probabilities were computed with a VDJ recombination model fitted to out-of-frame rearrangements, and the resulting probabilities were checked against IGoR. A later analysis scored TCR-TCR, TCR-HLA and TCR-CMV co-occurrence with hypergeometric tests, applying a repertoire-size bias correction to TCR pairs. To estimate false discovery rates, a later analysis permuted the HLA or CMV assignments 20 times. In a later analysis, co-occurring TCRs were grouped with DBSCAN, and TCRdist sequence similarity was added when clustering was performed within HLA-allele-positive subsets. Repertoires with fewer than 30,000 or more than 120,000 public chains were left out of co-occurrence clustering, as were a few repertoires with anomalous nucleotide sharing. TCRdb took over this immuneACCESS table, retaining in-frame rearrangements with V and J assigned. Such tables are incomplete; in checked studies, under half of the missing clones stem from an unresolved V gene, and the remainder is unexplained. The V and J calls and clone size were taken over from that table, and D and trimming were inferred from the DNA. The sample table records about 110,000 clones. The top ten clones comprise approximately 6.8% of the sample.

The cysteine opens and the phenylalanine closes a CDR3 of 16 amino acids. Only the CDR3 DNA is retained, 48 bases long and in frame from the first base. Reading the germline V gene (reference sequence) gives CDR1 LNHDA and CDR2 SQIVND. Trimming accounts for 4 bases at V and 0 bases at J, while the number of junction bases matched to no gene is 7. About this clone: The antigen this receptor binds is unknown.

In total, around 600 healthy bone marrow donors made up the cohort. At the time of sampling, every cohort member was nominally healthy, though immune exposures that went unrecorded were likely present. The donor was CMV seropositive and was included in the group of some 290 seropositive cohort members. A peripheral blood sample was provided by each donor, and peripheral blood mononuclear cells were used for TCR beta sequencing. The Qiagen DNeasy Blood Extraction Kit was used to extract genomic DNA from the blood cell samples. This sequence uses TRBV19 and TRBJ1-2, with TRBD1 identical over 8 junction bases. The receptor was derived from a man aged 35-49 years in good health and CMV-seropositive. Sequenced material: PBMCs. The nucleotide sequence is TGTGCCAGTAGTAAAGGACAGGGTGAGGCTAACTATGGCTACACCTTC. Protein translation: CASSKGQGEANYGYTF. Outside the CDR3, residues come from the reference TRBV19 and TRBJ1-2 proteins, so the full variable domain is: DGGITQSPKYLFRKEGQNVTLSCEQNLNHDAMYWYRQDPGQGLRLIYYSQIVNDFQKGDIAEGYSVSREKKESFPLTVTSAQKNPTAFYLCASSKGQGEANYGYTFGSGTRLTVV.